The rows below give T cell receptor beta chains drawn from one sample of a study of blood T cell repertoires in COVID-19. TCRdb keeps only in-frame clones here, not all; method: immunoSEQ multiplex PCR. The sample has approximately 200,000 clones, 94% seen once; the top ten hold approximately 0.69%. Sequenced input: peripheral blood. The receptors come from a man aged 30 to 39 with COVID-19, enrolled during active disease. The CDR3 runs from the conserved cysteine through the conserved F or W. D genes are given only for firm matches. Clone size is not always given. Where it is, it says once, few, many or a class for expanded clones.

J: TRBJ2-7; D: -; V: TRBV19; size: -; CDR3: CASSISRFSYEQYF; DNA: TGTGCCAGTAGTATTTCCAGATTCTCCTACGAGCAGTACTTC
J: TRBJ1-1; D: -; V: TRBV10-2; size: -; CDR3: CASSLTLNTEAFF; DNA: TGCGCCAGCAGCCTGACATTGAACACTGAAGCTTTCTTT
J: TRBJ1-1; D: TRBD1; V: TRBV6-6; size: once; CDR3: CASSYEDRGEAFF; DNA: TGTGCCAGCAGTTACGAGGACAGGGGGGAAGCTTTCTTT
J: TRBJ1-5; D: -; V: TRBV2; size: -; CDR3: CASSEAAGRNQPQHF; DNA: TGTGCCAGCAGTGAAGCCGCTGGCCGTAATCAGCCCCAGCATTTT
J: TRBJ1-1; D: TRBD1; V: TRBV5-5; size: -; CDR3: CASSPRQGVNTEAFF; DNA: TGTGCCAGCAGCCCTCGACAGGGGGTGAACACTGAAGCTTTCTTT
J: TRBJ1-5; D: -; V: TRBV29-1; size: -; CDR3: CSVALGGGMQPQHF; DNA: TGCAGCGTTGCCCTAGGGGGGGGTATGCAGCCCCAGCATTTT
J: TRBJ1-2; D: -; V: TRBV6-4; size: -; CDR3: CASSEQGAGYGYTF; DNA: TGTGCCAGCAGTGAACAGGGAGCGGGGTATGGCTACACCTTC
J: TRBJ1-2; D: -; V: TRBV5-4; size: once; CDR3: CASKYLYGYTF; DNA: TGTGCCAGCAAATACTTGTATGGCTACACCTTC
J: TRBJ1-1; D: -; V: TRBV6-5; size: -; CDR3: CASSYQREAFF; DNA: TGTGCCAGCAGTTACCAGCGCGAAGCTTTCTTT
J: TRBJ1-5; D: -; V: TRBV14; size: -; CDR3: CASSQALSQPQHF; DNA: TGTGCCAGCAGCCAAGCCCTGAGTCAGCCCCAGCATTTT
J: TRBJ1-5; D: -; V: TRBV19; size: -; CDR3: CASSKTGEVNNQPQHF; DNA: TGTGCCAGTAGTAAAACCGGGGAGGTTAATAATCAGCCCCAGCATTTT
J: TRBJ1-6; D: -; V: TRBV7-9; size: -; CDR3: CASSLSAGADLLHF; DNA: TGTGCCAGCAGCTTATCGGCAGGGGCCGATCTCCTCCACTTT
J: TRBJ1-4; D: TRBD1; V: TRBV4-1; size: -; CDR3: CASSQDDRAPEKLFF; DNA: TGCGCCAGCAGCCAAGATGACAGGGCCCCCGAAAAACTGTTTTTT
J: TRBJ2-1; D: TRBD1; V: TRBV18; size: -; CDR3: CASSRDRSSDNEQFF; DNA: TGTGCCAGCTCCCGGGACAGGAGCTCGGACAATGAGCAGTTCTTC
J: TRBJ2-5; D: TRBD2; V: TRBV5-3; size: -; CDR3: CARSLSGVRETQYF; DNA: TGTGCCAGAAGCCTTAGCGGGGTGCGAGAGACCCAGTACTTC
J: TRBJ1-1; D: -; V: TRBV18; size: -; CDR3: CASSLLQDMNTEAFF; DNA: TGTGCCAGCTCACTTTTACAGGACATGAACACTGAAGCTTTCTTT
J: TRBJ2-7; D: -; V: TRBV6-1; size: -; CDR3: CASSEIAYEQYF; DNA: TGTGCCAGCAGTGAAATAGCGTACGAGCAGTACTTC